The clone carrying this TCR beta chain was detected a few times. Its antigen is currently unknown. This entry belongs to a study of blood T cells in healthy people across ages. General study points: Diversity was estimated from one million T cells, and these estimates were considered underestimates.

J gave up 6 bases and V 6 bases, and 14 bases lay outside the gene matches. Germline V gene data show CDR1 as MGHDK and CDR2 as SYGVNS. This CDR3 is 16 amino acids long. Primed by a sample-barcoded 5' primer and a J-beta primer mix, a second PCR proceeded for about 6 to 11 cycles. TCRdb re-called the 5' RACE reads through MiXCR, storing one row per CDR3 protein. The sample gives 800,000 or so distinct CDR3 sequences, approximately 25% of which show up once; more than 3% is in the top ten. In each sample, at least 7 million PBMCs were isolated. These same data were also listed under a study on T cells of mothers and their children.

The TCR was taken from a boy between 10 and 17 years old in good health. This rearrangement joins TRBV25-1 to TRBJ1-2, with 9 bases fitting TRBD1. Material: blood. CDR3 coding DNA: TGTGCCAGCAGGGCCGCGGCGGGACAGGGTGTGCATGGCTACACCTTC. Amino acid sequence: CASRAAAGQGVHGYTF.